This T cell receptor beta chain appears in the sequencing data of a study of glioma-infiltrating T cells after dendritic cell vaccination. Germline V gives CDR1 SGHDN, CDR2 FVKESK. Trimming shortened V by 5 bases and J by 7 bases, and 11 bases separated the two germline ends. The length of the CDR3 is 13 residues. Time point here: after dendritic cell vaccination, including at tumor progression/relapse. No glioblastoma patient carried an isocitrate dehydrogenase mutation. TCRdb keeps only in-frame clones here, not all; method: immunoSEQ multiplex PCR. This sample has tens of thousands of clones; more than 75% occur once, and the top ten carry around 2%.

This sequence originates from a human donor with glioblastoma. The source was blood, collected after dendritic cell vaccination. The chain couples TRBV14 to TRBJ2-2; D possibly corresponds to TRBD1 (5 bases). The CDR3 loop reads CASSITQGGELFF. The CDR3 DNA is TGTGCCAGCAGCATTACGCAGGGCGGGGAGCTGTTTTTT.